This T cell receptor (beta chain) is from a study of PD-1 blockade in classical Hodgkin lymphoma. At the level of the study: With a 2-week interval, patients received intravenous nivolumab at 3 mg/kg. Study-level findings and limits: Diversity similar to that of newly diagnosed patients was seen at baseline in complete responders. There remain no defined causes for the repertoire differences, which possibly reflect disease activity or prior therapy. A significant rise in TCR diversity was seen by C4D1 for CD4+ cells but not for CD8+ cells.

V shed 8 bases and J shed 0 bases, with 10 bases lying between them. Per the germline V gene, CDR1 is LNHDA and CDR2 is SQIVND (reference sequence). The CDR3 runs 13 residues. This clone was counted many times. Its antigen is as yet unknown. Some clones are missing from TCRdb's copy, which holds only in-frame ones; the method was immunoSEQ multiplex PCR. The data show more than 90,000 clones, around 81% seen once. There was relapse after autologous stem cell transplantation in every patient, and there was variation in brentuximab vedotin exposure. The receptor comes from a human donor with classical Hodgkin lymphoma. The specimen comprised peripheral blood mononuclear cells (PBMCs), sampled before the second cycle of nivolumab. J is TRBJ1-1 and V is TRBV19; D is perhaps TRBD1 (5 bases). CDR3 nucleotides: TGTGCCAGTTCCCAGGGTTTGAACACTGAAGCTTTCTTT. Translating gives CASSQGLNTEAFF.